This T cell receptor beta chain came from a study of blood T cell repertoires in COVID-19. At the level of the study: Researchers got acute and convalescent COVID-19 samples from the United States, Italy and Spain. T cells, B-cell-depleted T cells, or PBMCs provided the cDNA or gDNA that served as material.

V lost 2 bases and J lost 3, with 7 bases in between. The CDR3 is made up of 13 amino acids. In the original processing: The authors estimated nucleated cell counts from reference gene primer amplification. Sequencing used immunoSEQ multiplex PCR; TCRdb keeps in-frame clones, though not all of them. The DNA gave D and trimming, while V, J and clone size come from that table. The data hold roughly 80,000 clones, with 70% to 90% observed a single time. The receptor's source is a woman aged 80 or over with active or convalescent COVID-19. The chain joins TRBV12-3 or TRBV12-4 to TRBJ1-2; D may be TRBD1 (5 bases). Input material: peripheral blood. The CDR3 bases are TGTGCCAGCAGTTTACGGGGGGACTATGGCTACACCTTC. Translating it yields CASSLRGDYGYTF.